This T cell receptor (beta chain) was sequenced during a study of cytomegalovirus exposure and HLA in healthy donors. Study in general: The same platform was used for the 110 or so validation repertoires as for the 666 first-cohort repertoires, as reported in a later analysis.

V lost 7 bases and J 4 bases, leaving 8 bases between the germline ends. Germline V gene data show CDR1 as SQVTM and CDR2 as ANQGSEA. The length of the CDR3 is 11 residues. Produced via immunoSEQ multiplex PCR; TCRdb's table is partial and in-frame only. The table shows more than 150,000 clones, with 75% to 90% occurring only once. The sample taken for sequencing was PBMCs. This sequence joins TRBV29-1 and TRBJ2-1; weak D call: TRBD2 (5 bases). The TCR originated in a young man in good health and CMV-seropositive. CDR3 loop: CSAGGYNEQFF. The CDR3 bases are TGCAGCGCCGGAGGTTACAATGAGCAGTTCTTC.